A selection of T cell receptor beta chains follows, all from one sample in a study of CD8+ T cells in alopecia areata. Repertoires were generated with immunoSEQ multiplex PCR, while TCRdb's copy carries only in-frame clones and drops some. The sample has roughly 76,000 clones; roughly 28% are singletons. Sequencing used CD8+ T cells sorted from blood, obtained at week 4, from a patient treated with tofacitinib. The origin of the receptors is a human donor with alopecia areata. Each CDR3 is given with its conserved first and last residue. D genes are given only for firm matches. Not all rows give a size; the values are once, few, many and, for expanded clones, a class.

d_call: NA; clone_size: NA; j_call: TRBJ2-7; v_call: TRBV15; cdr3_aa: CATSRDGGDYEQYF; cdr3_nt: TGTGCCACCAGCAGAGATGGAGGGGACTACGAGCAGTACTTC
d_call: NA; clone_size: NA; j_call: TRBJ1-5; v_call: TRBV27; cdr3_aa: CASSLSSGNQPQHF; cdr3_nt: TGTGCCAGCAGTTTATCCTCTGGCAATCAGCCCCAGCATTTT
d_call: TRBD2; clone_size: NA; j_call: TRBJ2-1; v_call: TRBV30; cdr3_aa: CAWRPRASGRSSYNEQFF; cdr3_nt: TGTGCCTGGAGGCCGAGGGCTAGCGGGAGGAGCTCCTACAATGAGCAGTTCTTC
d_call: NA; clone_size: NA; j_call: TRBJ1-2; v_call: TRBV29-1; cdr3_aa: CSVRAGFGYTF; cdr3_nt: TGCAGCGTCCGAGCGGGTTTCGGCTACACCTTC
d_call: TRBD1; clone_size: NA; j_call: TRBJ1-5; v_call: TRBV27; cdr3_aa: CASRPTQGAGNQPQHF; cdr3_nt: TGTGCCAGCAGACCTACACAGGGGGCAGGCAATCAGCCCCAGCATTTT
d_call: NA; clone_size: NA; j_call: TRBJ2-3; v_call: TRBV1; cdr3_aa: CTSSLPSGRAPDTQYF; cdr3_nt: TGCACCAGCAGCCTTCCTAGCGGGAGGGCCCCAGATACGCAGTATTTT
d_call: TRBD1; clone_size: NA; j_call: TRBJ2-7; v_call: TRBV9; cdr3_aa: CASSVEPTGDYEQYF; cdr3_nt: TGTGCCAGCAGCGTAGAACCGACAGGGGACTACGAGCAGTACTTC
d_call: TRBD2; clone_size: few; j_call: TRBJ2-1; v_call: TRBV4-1; cdr3_aa: CASSQVTSGRNEQFF; cdr3_nt: TGCGCCAGCAGCCAAGTAACTAGCGGGAGGAATGAGCAGTTCTTC
d_call: NA; clone_size: NA; j_call: TRBJ2-1; v_call: TRBV6-1; cdr3_aa: CASSEPSGPYNEQFF; cdr3_nt: TGTGCCAGCAGTGAACCGAGCGGCCCCTACAATGAGCAGTTCTTC
d_call: NA; clone_size: NA; j_call: TRBJ1-5; v_call: TRBV5-6; cdr3_aa: CASSKGSNQPQHF; cdr3_nt: TGTGCCAGCAGCAAGGGAAGCAATCAGCCCCAGCATTTT
d_call: NA; clone_size: NA; j_call: TRBJ1-1; v_call: TRBV9; cdr3_aa: CASSGQVGNTEAFF; cdr3_nt: TGTGCCAGCAGCGGACAGGTGGGAAACACTGAAGCTTTCTTT
d_call: NA; clone_size: NA; j_call: TRBJ1-5; v_call: TRBV9; cdr3_aa: CASSVGNQPQHF; cdr3_nt: TGTGCCAGCAGCGTCGGTAATCAGCCCCAGCATTTT
d_call: TRBD1; clone_size: NA; j_call: TRBJ2-2; v_call: TRBV29-1; cdr3_aa: CSVISDRFTGELFF; cdr3_nt: TGCAGCGTCATTTCGGACAGGTTCACCGGGGAGCTGTTTTTT
d_call: NA; clone_size: NA; j_call: TRBJ2-7; v_call: TRBV7-9; cdr3_aa: CASGTYTYEQYF; cdr3_nt: TGTGCCAGCGGGACTTATACTTACGAGCAGTACTTC
d_call: TRBD2; clone_size: NA; j_call: TRBJ2-1; v_call: TRBV29-1; cdr3_aa: CSVGAAGGYNEQFF; cdr3_nt: TGCAGCGTTGGAGCAGCGGGAGGGTACAATGAGCAGTTCTTC
d_call: NA; clone_size: few; j_call: TRBJ2-4; v_call: TRBV7-2; cdr3_aa: CASSPEGGRDIQYF; cdr3_nt: TGTGCCAGCAGCCCCGAGGGGGGAAGAGACATTCAGTACTTC
d_call: NA; clone_size: NA; j_call: TRBJ2-1; v_call: TRBV30; cdr3_aa: CAWSSLALSYNEQFF; cdr3_nt: TGTGCCTGGAGTAGTCTAGCGCTCTCCTACAATGAGCAGTTCTTC
d_call: TRBD1; clone_size: NA; j_call: TRBJ2-7; v_call: TRBV5-1; cdr3_aa: CASSGTGEQYF; cdr3_nt: TGCGCCAGCAGCGGGACAGGCGAGCAGTACTTC
d_call: TRBD2; clone_size: few; j_call: TRBJ2-7; v_call: TRBV29-1; cdr3_aa: CSVVGGEKESYEQYF; cdr3_nt: TGCAGCGTTGTGGGAGGGGAAAAGGAATCCTACGAGCAGTACTTC
d_call: NA; clone_size: NA; j_call: TRBJ2-4; v_call: TRBV4-3; cdr3_aa: CASSLDQGGNIQYF; cdr3_nt: TGCGCCAGCAGCTTAGACCAGGGGGGAAACATTCAGTACTTC
d_call: TRBD1; clone_size: few; j_call: TRBJ1-5; v_call: TRBV13; cdr3_aa: CASSRQGWEPQHF; cdr3_nt: TGTGCCAGCAGCCGACAGGGGTGGGAGCCCCAGCATTTT
d_call: TRBD2; clone_size: many; j_call: TRBJ2-1; v_call: TRBV29-1; cdr3_aa: CSVTPTERERYNEQFF; cdr3_nt: TGCAGCGTGACCCCGACCGAGCGGGAACGCTACAATGAGCAGTTCTTC